This T cell receptor beta chain was identified in a study of a mutant IDH1 vaccine in newly diagnosed glioma. Study background: Vaccines were begun 4-6 weeks after radiotherapy alone, or with temozolomide cycles.

Clones were sequenced by immunoSEQ multiplex PCR, and TCRdb holds only the in-frame ones, with some missing. This table holds some 28,000 clones, around 84% found once. Time point of the sample: week 23, last vaccination. Each dose of the vaccine consisted of 300 ug of mutant IDH1 20-mer peptide, with topical imiquimod. This CDR3 region has 14 residues. The germline gives CDR1 KGHSH, CDR2 LQKENI. V was clipped by 2 bases and J by 2 bases; unmatched bases: 2. As to this clone: Its target is not known.

This specimen was PBMCs, taken from a glioma patient whose treatment included an IDH1 peptide vaccine. The sequence derives from a woman younger than 45 with glioma. The J gene is TRBJ2-7, the V gene TRBV18; TRBD2 matches at 8 bases. CDR3 DNA sequence: TGTGCCAGCTCACCAGGGACTAGAACCTACGAGCAGTACTTC. It translates to CASSPGTRTYEQYF. Combining the CDR3 with reference TRBV18 and TRBJ2-7 gives the whole variable domain NAGVMQNPRHLVRRRGQEARLRCSPMKGHSHVYWYRQLPEEGLKFMVYLQKENIIDESGMPKERFSAEFPKEGPSILRIQQVVRGDSAAYFCASSPGTRTYEQYFGPGTRLTVT.